These 5 T cell receptor beta chains came from one sample sequenced in a study of blood T cells in healthy people across ages. For the second PCR, which ran for about 7 to 12 cycles, a sample-barcoded 5' primer and a J-beta primer mix were used. TCRdb reanalysed the 5' RACE reads using MiXCR and keeps one entry per CDR3 protein. Counted here are fewer than 1,200,000 distinct CDR3 sequences, approximately 25% occurring once; the ten biggest clones make up 0.75%. In addition, the sample was reused for a study of T cells of mothers and their children.

The specimen sequenced was blood. The receptors come from a girl aged 2-9 years in good health.

This clonotype was counted only a few times. This CDR3 reads CASSQGGSPLYGYTF. The DNA for the CDR3 is TGTGCCAGCAGCCAAGGGGGTTCGCCCCTCTATGGCTACACCTTC. The J gene is TRBJ1-2, the V gene TRBV16; D is possibly TRBD1 (5 bases). Looked up from germline, CDR1 is KGHSY and CDR2 is FQNENV. The CDR3 is 15 residues long. Trimming removed 2 bases at V and 4 bases at J, with 14 bases between.

This clonotype showed up just a few times. The gene calls are TRBV9 and TRBJ2-7; TRBD2 matches 9 bases. V shed 0 bases and J 7 bases; nucleotides not matched to a gene: 2. This CDR3 contains 13 residues. Germline V gene data show CDR1 as SGDLS and CDR2 as YYNGEE. CDR3 sequence (DNA): TGTGCCAGCAGCGTAGGGCTAGCGGGAGAGCAGTACTTC. As protein: CASSVGLAGEQYF.

The chain has TRBV6-6 and TRBJ1-1; unclear D gene. Trimming left V 0 bases short and J 1 base short, with 9 bases between. CDR3 length equals 15 residues. Germline V lookup: CDR1 MNHNY, CDR2 SVGAGI (reference sequence). DNA for the CDR3: TGTGCCAGCAGTTACTCGAGTCAGTGGAACACTGAAGCTTTCTTT. It is translated as CASSYSSQWNTEAFF.

This clonotype has only a few counts. The chain carries TRBV7-2 and TRBJ2-1; no definite D call. Germline CDR1 and CDR2: SGHTA and FQGNSA. This CDR3 comprises 13 residues. The V end was cut by 2 bases, the J end by 8 bases, with 10 bases between. CDR3 residues: CASSLTIVDEQFF. Here the CDR3 DNA reads TGTGCCAGCAGCTTAACAATTGTCGATGAGCAGTTCTTC.

The chain is built from TRBV12-3 or TRBV12-4 and TRBJ1-2; D remains ambiguous. Between the trimmed V and J ends, which lost 3 bases and 4 bases, there was a span of 12 bases. CDR3 length: 14 amino acids. The CDR3 DNA reads TGTGCCAGCAGTTTGGTTGGACGGACCTATGGCTACACCTTC. Residues: CASSLVGRTYGYTF.